These 10 T cell receptor beta chains originate from one sample sequenced in a study of blood T cell repertoires in COVID-19. Sequencing used immunoSEQ multiplex PCR; TCRdb keeps in-frame clones, though not all of them. The table records roughly 90,000 clones, 85% of them present only once. Sequences were obtained from peripheral blood. The receptors stem from a man between 50 and 59 years old with acute or convalescent COVID-19.

This chain uses TRBV28 with TRBJ1-2; TRBD1 is a possible D gene (5 bases). The V end lost 2 bases, the J end lost 1 base, and 11 bases lay between the germline ends. The CDR3 covers 15 residues. Germline CDR1 is MDHEN and CDR2 is SYDVKM. The CDR3 loop is CASSLRQPLNYGYTF. CDR3 nucleotide sequence: TGTGCCAGCAGTTTAAGACAGCCCCTTAACTATGGCTACACCTTC.

The chain is built from TRBV10-1 and TRBJ1-3; D might be TRBD1 (6 bases). The CDR3 length is 15 residues. The germline V gene encodes CDR1 WNHNN and CDR2 SYGVQD (reference sequence). Trimming pared 4 bases from V and 2 bases from J, leaving 12 bases between. DNA of the CDR3: TGCGCCAGCAGTGGCCCCGGGACACCTGGAAACACCATATATTTT. This codes for CASSGPGTPGNTIYF.

V is TRBV7-3 and J is TRBJ2-1; D might be TRBD1 (5 bases). CDR1 SGHTA and CDR2 FQGTGA come from the germline V gene. The CDR3 totals 16 residues. With 1 base removed from V and 4 bases from J, the gap between germline ends came to 14 bases. This CDR3 reads CASSLNVGQGYNEQFF. The CDR3 coding sequence is TGTGCCAGCAGCTTAAACGTAGGGCAGGGTTACAATGAGCAGTTCTTC.

This sequence joins TRBV25-1 and TRBJ2-5, with a weak D call TRBD2 (6 bases). The germline V and J ends were trimmed by 7 bases and 5 bases, with 14 bases remaining between them. Germline values: CDR1 MGHDK, CDR2 SYGVNS. This CDR3 region has 13 residues. DNA of the CDR3: TGTGCCAGCAACCCCGCGGGAAGTGAGACCCAGTACTTC. Its protein product is CASNPAGSETQYF.

This chain joins TRBV6-5 and TRBJ1-5; D is undetermined. Trimming cost V 4 bases and J 5 bases, with 9 bases left between them. Germline V CDR1 and CDR2: MNHEY, SVGAGI. The CDR3 is 13 amino acids. CDR3 residues: CASSSRNDQPQHF. The CDR3 nucleotides are TGTGCCAGCAGTTCCAGGAACGATCAGCCCCAGCATTTT.

CDR3 loop: CASSLLASGETQYF. The CDR3 coding sequence is TGCGCCAGCAGCTTGCTTGCCAGCGGAGAGACCCAGTACTTC. The chain recombines TRBV5-1 with TRBJ2-5; the D gene is possibly TRBD2 (5 bases). The CDR3 length is 14 residues. V was pared by 1 base and J by 4 bases, with 11 bases between. Germline-derived CDR1 and CDR2 are SGHRS and YFSETQ.

The V gene is TRBV3-1 (or the pseudogene TRBV3-2), the J gene TRBJ1-4, with 8 bases fitting TRBD1. The CDR3 extends over 17 amino acids. From germline, CDR1 is LGHDT and CDR2 YNNKEL (reference sequence). The V segment lost 1 base and the J segment 8 bases; nucleotides outside the gene matches: 12. The CDR3 region has the DNA TGTGCCAGCAGCCAAGGTATCAGTGGCAGGGGGCGAGAAAAACTGTTTTTT. Translation: CASSQGISGRGREKLFF.

The chain combines TRBV12-3 or TRBV12-4 with TRBJ1-1, with 7 bases that match TRBD1. The CDR3 runs 13 residues. J lost 3 bases, V lost 5 bases, and 3 bases had no gene match. The CDR3 bases are TGTGCCAGCAGTCTTCAGGGGGACACTGAAGCTTTCTTT. This codes for CASSLQGDTEAFF.

The chain uses TRBV5-5 and TRBJ1-2; D is ambiguous. V was clipped by 0 bases and J by 3 bases, with 3 bases between them. Germline V gene lookup returns CDR1 SGHKS and CDR2 YYEKEE (reference sequence). CDR3 length equals 12 residues. In DNA, the CDR3 is TGTGCCAGCAGCTTGGCAGACTATGGCTACACCTTC. It translates to CASSLADYGYTF. Full variable domain (rest looked up from reference TRBV5-5 and TRBJ1-2): DAGVTQSPTHLIKTRGQQVTLRCSPISGHKSVSWYQQVLGQGPQFIFQYYEKEERGRGNFPDRFSARQFPNYSSELNVNALLLGDSALYLCASSLADYGYTFGSGTRLTVV.

This chain uses TRBV10-1 with TRBJ1-3; maybe TRBD1 (5 bases). This CDR3 has 15 residues. V gave up 4 bases and J gave up 0 bases, with 10 bases separating them. CDR1 and CDR2 from the germline V gene are WNHNN and SYGVQD (reference sequence). The CDR3 region is CASSGLQGSGNTIYF. CDR3 DNA: TGCGCCAGCAGTGGACTTCAGGGCTCTGGAAACACCATATATTTT.